This T cell receptor beta chain was sequenced during a study of post-analysis software for immune sequencing data. Across the study: Clinical courses comprised relapsing-remitting, secondary progressive and progressive-relapsing multiple sclerosis.

Study conclusions and caveats: Compared with controls, patients showed significantly lower normalized Chao1 diversity. Strong co-clustering by F measure was seen for same-batch samples. When patients were compared with controls, 4 or 5 TRBV segments were more frequent, TRBV5-6, TRBV5-1 and TRBV20-1 among them.

Germline lookup yields CDR1 MNHEY and CDR2 SMNVEV (reference sequence). With V trimmed by 6 bases and J by 5 bases, 9 bases remained unmatched. This CDR3 is 15 amino acids long. cDNA libraries of TCR beta carried unique molecular identifiers. TCRdb itself ran the PCR reads through MiXCR, one entry per CDR3 protein. Of roughly 400,000 distinct CDR3 sequences listed, approximately 39% are singletons. Worth noting for this clonotype: What it binds is not known.

Material: blood. This clonotype originated in a girl aged 2 to 10 with multiple sclerosis. The chain employs TRBV27 and TRBJ2-1; TRBD2 agrees at 8 bases. The CDR3 bases are TGTGCCAGCAGAGAACTAGCGGCAACCGACAATGAGCAGTTCTTC. Translating it yields CASRELAATDNEQFF.